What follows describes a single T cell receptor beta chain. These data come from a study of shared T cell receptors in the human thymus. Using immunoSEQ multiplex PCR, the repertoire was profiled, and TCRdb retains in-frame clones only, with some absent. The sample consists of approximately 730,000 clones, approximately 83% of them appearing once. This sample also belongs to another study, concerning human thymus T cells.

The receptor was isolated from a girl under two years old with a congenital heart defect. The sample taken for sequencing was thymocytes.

The CDR3 nucleotides read TGTGCCAGCAGTTACTCTGACAGTTACGGCACTGAAGCTTTCTTT. Protein: CASSYSDSYGTEAFF. The chain employs TRBV6-6 and TRBJ1-1; D possibly corresponds to TRBD1 (5 bases). This CDR3 comprises 15 residues. Germline loops: CDR1 MNHNY, CDR2 SVGAGI (reference sequence). Trimming removed 0 bases at V and 4 bases at J, with 12 bases between.